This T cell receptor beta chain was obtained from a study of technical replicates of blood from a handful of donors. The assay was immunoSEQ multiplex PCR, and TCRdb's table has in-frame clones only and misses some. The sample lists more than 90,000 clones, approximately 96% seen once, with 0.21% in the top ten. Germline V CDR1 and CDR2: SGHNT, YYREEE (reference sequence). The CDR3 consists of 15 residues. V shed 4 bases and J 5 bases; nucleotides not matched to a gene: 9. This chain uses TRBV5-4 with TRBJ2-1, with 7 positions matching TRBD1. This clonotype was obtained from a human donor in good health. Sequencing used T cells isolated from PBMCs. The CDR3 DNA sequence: TGTGCCAGCAGCCTGACAGGGTACGTCCACAATGAGCAGTTCTTC. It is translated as CASSLTGYVHNEQFF.